A single sample is the source of the 4 T cell receptor beta chains below, sequenced in a study of molecular identifiers for immune sequencing clone quantification. TCRdb passed the PCR reads through MiXCR, listing each CDR3 protein once. The table shows around 40,000 distinct CDR3 sequences, with about a fifth occurring only once. Sequenced sample: naive CD8+ T cells from blood, with Jurkat cell RNA spiked in. Subset noted: FACS-sorted CD8+CD4-CCR7+CD45RA+ naive T cells. The receptor set was obtained from a human donor in good health. Some libraries in this study had Jurkat cell RNA spiked in.

This clonotype was seen at least ten times. The chain recombines TRBV29-1 with TRBJ2-5; D is ambiguous. The germline V gene encodes CDR1 SQVTM and CDR2 ANQGSEA. Trimming stripped 7 bases from V and 2 bases from J, with 5 bases between. CDR3 length: 10 residues. CDR3: CSALQETQYF. CDR3 DNA: TGCAGCGCCCTTCAAGAGACCCAGTACTTC.

This clonotype appeared a single time. The chain is built from TRBV5-6 and TRBJ2-5; D remains ambiguous. V shed 0 bases and J shed 4 bases, with 7 bases lying between them. Germline V gene data show CDR1 as SGHDT and CDR2 as YYEEEE. The CDR3 spans 13 residues. The CDR3 spells CASSLGIAETQYF. In DNA form, the CDR3 reads TGTGCCAGCAGCTTGGGAATCGCAGAGACCCAGTACTTC.

This clonotype was seen only a few times. This sequence joins TRBV7-3 and TRBJ2-7; the match to TRBD2 covers 13 bases. In germline, CDR1 is SGHTA, CDR2 FQGTGA. Trimming removed 3 bases from V and 2 bases from J; junction bases left unmatched: 1. This CDR3 contains 15 residues. This CDR3 reads CASSFGTSGAYEQYF. CDR3 in DNA: TGTGCCAGCAGCTTTGGGACTAGCGGGGCCTACGAGCAGTACTTC. Variable domain in full (rest from reference TRBV7-3 and TRBJ2-7): GAGVSQTPSNKVTEKGKYVELRCDPISGHTALYWYRQSLGQGPEFLIYFQGTGAADDSGLPNDRFFAVRPEGSVSTLKIQRTERGDSAVYLCASSFGTSGAYEQYFGPGTRLTVT.

This clonotype has ten or more counts. This chain joins TRBV7-9 and TRBJ2-5, with D tentatively TRBD2 (5 bases). This CDR3 contains 15 residues. CDR1 SEHNR and CDR2 FQNEAQ come from the germline V gene (reference sequence). Trimming took off 1 base at V and 3 bases at J, with 12 bases between the two ends. The DNA for the CDR3 is TGTGCCAGCAGCTTAGTTCGCAGCGGAGAAGAGACCCAGTACTTC. Translated, it gives CASSLVRSGEETQYF.